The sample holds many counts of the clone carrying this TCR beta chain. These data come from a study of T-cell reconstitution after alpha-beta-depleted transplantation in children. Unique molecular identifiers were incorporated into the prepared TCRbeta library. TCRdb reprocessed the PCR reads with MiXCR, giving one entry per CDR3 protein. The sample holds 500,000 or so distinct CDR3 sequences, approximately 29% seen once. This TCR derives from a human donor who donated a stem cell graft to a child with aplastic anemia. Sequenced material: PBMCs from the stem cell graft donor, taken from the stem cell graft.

The CDR3: CASSSGGTDTQYF. Written as DNA, the CDR3 is TGTGCCAGCAGCTCTGGGGGGACAGATACGCAGTATTTT. The J gene is TRBJ2-3, the V gene TRBV12-3 or TRBV12-4, with D perhaps TRBD2 (6 bases). The CDR3 sequence is 13 residues long. Trimming pared 6 bases from V and 3 bases from J, leaving 10 bases between.